This T cell receptor beta chain was sequenced in a study of blood T cell repertoires in COVID-19. Study-wide context: COVID-19 samples from acute and convalescent phases originated in the United States, Italy and Spain. T cells, B-cell-depleted T cells, or PBMCs supplied cDNA or gDNA.

Original handling: Reference gene primer amplification gave estimated nucleated cell counts. This table comes from immunoSEQ multiplex PCR, and its TCRdb copy is limited to in-frame clones, with some not included. V and J calls and clone size come straight from that table; D and trimming were deduced from the DNA. The table has fewer than 250,000 clones, 70% to 85% seen once. Only a few counts were recorded for this clone. Trimming shortened V by 3 bases and J by 0 bases, and 18 bases separated the two germline ends. The CDR3 loop spans 17 amino acids. Germline V gene sequence: CDR1 KGHSH, CDR2 LQKENI.

The chain combines TRBV18 with TRBJ2-7, with D tentatively TRBD1 (5 bases). Input material: peripheral blood. The receptor was isolated from a woman aged 45-59 years with acute or convalescent COVID-19. CDR3 nucleotide sequence: TGTGCCAGCTCACCGCGTACCCAGGGCCAGGACTCCTACGAGCAGTACTTC. Its protein is CASSPRTQGQDSYEQYF.